The sequence of this T cell receptor beta chain was determined in a study of CD8 T cells in Susac syndrome. TCR beta from blood CD8+ and CD4+ T cells was sequenced. General study points: The study conceded that relatively few individuals underwent its TCR sequencing and HLA analysis.

The V gene's germline CDR1 is LGHDT and CDR2 YNNKEL (reference sequence). Trimming stripped 2 bases from V and 7 bases from J, with 21 bases between. There are 18 residues in the CDR3. This clonotype was recorded only once. As yet, its antigen is unknown. Reverse transcription used about 0.45 to 1 ug RNA and random hexamers. Amplification of TCR beta CDR3 used immunoSEQ multiplex PCR across 54 Vbeta and 13 Jbeta. A single record per CDR3 protein comes from TCRdb applying MiXCR to the immunoSEQ multiplex PCR reads. This sample carries approximately 220,000 distinct CDR3 sequences, approximately 90% of them seen once, and the ten largest clones take about 0.15%.

The clonotype comes from a human donor with multiple sclerosis. Sequenced material: CD8+ T cells from PBMCs. The chain employs TRBV3-1 and TRBJ2-6, with D possibly TRBD1 on 6 matching bases. CDR3 DNA: TGTGCCAGCAGCCAACCTATCTACACAGGGTGGAAAGCCAACGTCCTGACTTTC. Translating it yields CASSQPIYTGWKANVLTF.